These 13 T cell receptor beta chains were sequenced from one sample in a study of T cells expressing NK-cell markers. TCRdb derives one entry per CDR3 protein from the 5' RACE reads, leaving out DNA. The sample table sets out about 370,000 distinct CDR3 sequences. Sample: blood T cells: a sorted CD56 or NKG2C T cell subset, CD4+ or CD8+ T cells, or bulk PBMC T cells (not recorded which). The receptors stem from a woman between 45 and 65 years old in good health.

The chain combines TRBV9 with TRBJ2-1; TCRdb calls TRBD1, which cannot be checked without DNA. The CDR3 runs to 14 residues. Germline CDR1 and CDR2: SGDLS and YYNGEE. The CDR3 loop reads CASTPRTGDNEQFF.

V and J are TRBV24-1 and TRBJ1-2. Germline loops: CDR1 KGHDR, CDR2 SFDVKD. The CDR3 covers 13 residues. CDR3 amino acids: CATSSTSLDGYTF.

CDR3 in amino acids: CASSASGTLGNEQFF. The V call is TRBV12-3 or TRBV12-4, the J call TRBJ2-1. This CDR3 comprises 15 residues.

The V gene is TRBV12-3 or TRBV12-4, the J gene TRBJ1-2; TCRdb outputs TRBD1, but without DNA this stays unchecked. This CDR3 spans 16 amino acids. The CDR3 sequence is CASSPRQGAPLYGYTF.

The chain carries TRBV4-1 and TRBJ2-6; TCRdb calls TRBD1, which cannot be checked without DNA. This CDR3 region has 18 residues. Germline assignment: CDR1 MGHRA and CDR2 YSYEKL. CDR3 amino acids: CASSQETQGAGGANVLTF.

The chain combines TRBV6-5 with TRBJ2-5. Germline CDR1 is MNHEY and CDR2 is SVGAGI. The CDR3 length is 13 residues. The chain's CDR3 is CASRGIAEETQYF.

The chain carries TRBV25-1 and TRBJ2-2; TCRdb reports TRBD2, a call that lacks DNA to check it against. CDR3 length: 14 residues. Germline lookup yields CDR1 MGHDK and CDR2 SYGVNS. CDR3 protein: CASSSAGGTGELFF.

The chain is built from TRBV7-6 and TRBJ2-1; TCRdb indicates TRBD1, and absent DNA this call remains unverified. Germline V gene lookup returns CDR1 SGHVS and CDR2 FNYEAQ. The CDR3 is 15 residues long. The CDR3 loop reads CASSLGRDGYNEQFF.

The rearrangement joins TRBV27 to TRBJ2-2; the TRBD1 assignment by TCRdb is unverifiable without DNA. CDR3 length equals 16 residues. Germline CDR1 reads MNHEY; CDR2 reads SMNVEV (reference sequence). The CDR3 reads CASRLQGNSNTGELFF.

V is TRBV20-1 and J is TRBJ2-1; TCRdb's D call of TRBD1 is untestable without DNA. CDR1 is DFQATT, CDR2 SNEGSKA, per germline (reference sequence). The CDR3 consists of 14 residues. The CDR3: CSARASATVFEQFF.

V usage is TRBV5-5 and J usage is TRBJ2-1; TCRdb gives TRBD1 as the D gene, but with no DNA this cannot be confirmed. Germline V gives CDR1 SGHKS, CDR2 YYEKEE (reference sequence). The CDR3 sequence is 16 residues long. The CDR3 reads CASTRLPGQSKNEQFF.

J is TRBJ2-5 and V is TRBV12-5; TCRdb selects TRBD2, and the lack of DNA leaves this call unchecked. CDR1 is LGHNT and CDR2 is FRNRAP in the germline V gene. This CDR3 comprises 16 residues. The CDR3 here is CASGYTSGRGQETQYF.

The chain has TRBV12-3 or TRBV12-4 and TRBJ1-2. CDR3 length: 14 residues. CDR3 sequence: CASSLLQFNYGYTF.